This record looks at one T cell receptor beta chain sequence and its context. The antigen is unknown. A much larger clone sits a single nucleotide away, making a read error possible. The sample originates from a study of neurological immune-mediated disorders. General study points: None of the CDR3 amino acid sequences of expanded clones were shared across subjects, and this suggested private repertoires in all groups.

TCRdb itself ran the 5' RACE reads through MiXCR, one entry per CDR3 protein. Of more than 45,000 distinct CDR3 sequences listed, around 3.5% are singletons. Germline V gives CDR1 MNHEY, CDR2 SVGAGI. This CDR3 contains 15 residues. The clonotype comes from a man aged 35 to 55 with multiple sclerosis. The sequencing sample was made of PBMCs. The chain carries TRBV6-5 and TRBJ2-5, with D possibly called TRBD1 or TRBD2 (8 bases each). Here the CDR3 reads CASRSRGRERETKYF. The CDR3, as DNA: TGTGCCAGCAGAAGCAGGGGGCGGGAGCGGGAGACCAAGTACTTC.